Listed here is a single T cell receptor beta chain. The data were obtained in a study of control samples from healthy donors and cancer patients. Some clones are missing from TCRdb's copy, which holds only in-frame ones; the method was immunoSEQ multiplex PCR. The repertoire includes roughly 130,000 clones, under 95% of them detected once, and roughly 9.4% sits in the top ten. Trimming removed 6 bases from V and 9 bases from J, with 15 bases in between. Per germline, CDR1 SNHLY and CDR2 FYNNEI. The CDR3 length is 14 residues. The receptor was derived from a man between 18 and 35 years old in good health. Sequencing was performed on blood. The genes are TRBV2 and TRBJ1-6, with a weak D call TRBD1 (5 bases). The CDR3 coding sequence is TGTGCCAGCAGATATGACAGTCTTGGTTCACCCCTCCACTTT. Its translation is CASRYDSLGSPLHF.